These 12 T cell receptor beta chains share one sample of origin, sequenced in a study of identical twins. One entry per CDR3 protein results from TCRdb running MiXCR on the 5' RACE reads. Among about 530,000 distinct CDR3 sequences listed, more than 20% were seen once. These same records also appear under a second study, on yellow fever vaccine responses in identical twins.

Material for sequencing was CD4+ T cells sorted from blood. These receptor sequences come from a woman aged 18-30 years in good health.

This clonotype came up a few times. This rearrangement joins TRBV5-6 to TRBJ2-5, with D possibly being TRBD1 or TRBD2 (5 bases each). Germline loops: CDR1 SGHDT, CDR2 YYEEEE. V lost 1 base and J lost 5, with 12 bases in between. The CDR3 is made up of 14 amino acids. The CDR3: CASSLRGARETQYF. The CDR3 DNA follows: TGTGCCAGCAGCTTGCGAGGGGCCAGGGAGACCCAGTACTTC.

This clonotype was observed a single time. The J gene is TRBJ2-2, the V gene TRBV2; 7 bases agree with TRBD1. The CDR3 covers 18 residues. J lost 0 bases, V lost 7 bases, and 14 bases had no gene match. Germline-derived CDR1 and CDR2 are SNHLY and FYNNEI. The CDR3 loop is CASIARSGQPTNTGELFF. Here the CDR3 DNA reads TGTGCCAGCATTGCCCGATCGGGACAGCCAACGAACACCGGGGAGCTGTTTTTT.

The CDR3 loop is CSASRQGKNTGELFF. The CDR3 coding sequence is TGCAGTGCTAGCCGCCAGGGCAAGAACACCGGGGAGCTGTTTTTT. The chain has TRBV20-1 and TRBJ2-2, with D perhaps TRBD1 (5 bases). The CDR3 covers 15 residues. Germline values: CDR1 DFQATT, CDR2 SNEGSKA (reference sequence). V was pared by 3 bases and J by 1 base, with 12 bases between.

Only a few counts were recorded for this clonotype. The chain is built from TRBV10-3 and TRBJ2-2, with 9 positions matching TRBD1. CDR3 length: 15 amino acids. The V segment lost 2 bases and the J segment 6 bases; nucleotides outside the gene matches: 4. Per the germline V gene, CDR1 is ENHRY and CDR2 is SYGVKD. The CDR3 region has the DNA TGTGCCATCAGTGAGACAGGGGGCGCCGCCGGGGAGCTGTTTTTT. Amino acids: CAISETGGAAGELFF.

This clonotype was seen once. The J gene is TRBJ2-7, the V gene TRBV3-1; D ambiguous. The ends were cut back, 4 bases at V and 7 bases at J, with 8 bases in the middle. This CDR3 region has 11 residues. The germline V gene has CDR1 LGHDT and CDR2 YNNKEL (reference sequence). The DNA for the CDR3 is TGTGCCAGCAGCCCCTTAGGTGAGCAGTACTTC. Translating gives CASSPLGEQYF.

This chain connects TRBV5-1 to TRBJ2-3, with D perhaps matching TRBD1 or TRBD2 (5 bases each). The ends were cut back, 6 bases at V and 2 bases at J, with 16 bases in the middle. Germline lookup yields CDR1 SGHRS and CDR2 YFSETQ. CDR3 length equals 15 residues. In DNA form, the CDR3 reads TGCGCCAGCACCCCGGACCGAGGGACCACAGATACGCAGTATTTT. This encodes CASTPDRGTTDTQYF.

This clonotype occurred a few times. J is TRBJ2-2 and V is TRBV11-2; D is possibly TRBD2 (5 bases). Deletions cut 5 bases from V and 1 base from J, with 20 bases between. CDR3 length: 18 amino acids. The germline gives CDR1 SGHAT, CDR2 FQNNGV. CDR3 in amino acids: CASSPLSARDRNTGELFF. The CDR3 DNA is TGTGCCAGCAGCCCCCTGAGTGCGAGGGATAGGAACACCGGGGAGCTGTTTTTT.

V is TRBV7-3 and J is TRBJ2-5; unclear D gene. CDR3 length: 14 residues. Germline V lookup: CDR1 SGHTA, CDR2 FQGTGA. Trimming stripped 2 bases from V and 4 bases from J, with 11 bases between. This CDR3 is CASSLGSPGETQYF. DNA of the CDR3: TGTGCCAGCAGCTTAGGCAGCCCGGGAGAGACCCAGTACTTC.

The chain recombines TRBV12-3 or TRBV12-4 with TRBJ1-1, with D unresolved. The CDR3 extends over 13 amino acids. Trimming stripped 6 bases from V and 4 bases from J, with 12 bases between. CDR3 sequence reads: CASSLWGGTEAFF. The CDR3 bases are TGTGCCAGCAGCCTTTGGGGTGGCACTGAAGCTTTCTTT.

This clonotype was detected a few times. The chain carries TRBV6-1 and TRBJ2-1, with TRBD2 as a possible D gene (6 bases). V was shortened by 6 bases and J by 5 bases, with 14 bases between the two germline ends. Germline V gene sequence: CDR1 MNHNS, CDR2 SASEGT. This CDR3 is built from 14 residues. The CDR3 spells CASRNPGGNNEQFF. The CDR3 DNA reads TGTGCCAGCAGGAACCCAGGAGGGAACAATGAGCAGTTCTTC.

CDR3 sequence (DNA): TGTGCCAGCTCACCACCCCTAGCGGGGGGGAACACCGGGGAGCTGTTTTTT. Its translation is CASSPPLAGGNTGELFF. V is TRBV18 and J is TRBJ2-2; 11 nucleotides align to TRBD2. V shed 0 bases and J 1 base; nucleotides not matched to a gene: 1. Germline V gene lookup returns CDR1 KGHSH and CDR2 LQKENI. The CDR3 is made up of 17 amino acids.

The CDR3 sequence is CASRPNRGGTGELFF. The CDR3 DNA reads as TGTGCCAGCAGACCTAACAGGGGTGGGACCGGGGAGCTGTTTTTT. The gene calls are TRBV27 and TRBJ2-2, with 7 nucleotides matching TRBD1. Germline-derived CDR1 and CDR2 are MNHEY and SMNVEV (reference sequence). V lost 6 bases and J lost 5; bases outside the gene matches: 9. CDR3 size: 15 residues.